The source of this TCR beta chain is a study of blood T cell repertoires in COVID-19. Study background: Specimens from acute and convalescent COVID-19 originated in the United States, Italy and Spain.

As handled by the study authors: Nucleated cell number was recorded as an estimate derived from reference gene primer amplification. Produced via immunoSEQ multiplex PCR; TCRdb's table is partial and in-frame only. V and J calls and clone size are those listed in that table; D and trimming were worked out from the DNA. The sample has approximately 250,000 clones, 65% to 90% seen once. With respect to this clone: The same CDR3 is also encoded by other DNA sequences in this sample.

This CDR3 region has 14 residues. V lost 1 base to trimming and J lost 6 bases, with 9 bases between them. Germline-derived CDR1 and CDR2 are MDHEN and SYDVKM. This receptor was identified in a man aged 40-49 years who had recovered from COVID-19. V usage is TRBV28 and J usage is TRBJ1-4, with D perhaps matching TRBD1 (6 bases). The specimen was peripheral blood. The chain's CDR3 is CASSLSGVDEKLFF. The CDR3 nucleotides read TGTGCCAGCAGTTTATCAGGGGTTGATGAAAAACTGTTTTTT.